This T cell receptor (beta chain) was recovered during a study of vaccination and CD4 T cells after COVID-19. Study context: Stimulation of cells relied on overlapping spike peptides derived from SARS-CoV-2, HCoV-NL63, HCoV-OC43 and HCoV-229E.

Described treatment: roughly 10-day PBMC culture with coronavirus spike peptide pools or control peptides (ViraFEST assay). ViraFEST sequenced TCRs after peptide-pool expansion of antigen-specific T cells. Cultured CD4+ T-cell DNA underwent Oncomine TCR Beta short-read sequencing. One entry per CDR3 protein, called by TCRdb with MiXCR from the PCR reads. The profile covers some 10,000 distinct CDR3 sequences, with 30% to 35% appearing a single time and approximately 14% taken by the ten largest. For this clonotype: Its antigen is unknown.

This specimen was CD4+ T cells from blood, cultured in vitro, taken after SARS-CoV-2 vaccination. This receptor was obtained from a human donor who had recovered from COVID-19.

The CDR3 nucleotides are TGTGCCAGCAGTGAGTTGAACACCATATATTTT. Its protein product is CASSELNTIYF. J is TRBJ1-3 and V is TRBV2, with D unresolved. The V gene's germline CDR1 is SNHLY and CDR2 FYNNEI. V dropped 3 bases and J dropped 7 bases, with 4 bases sitting between them. The CDR3 contains 11 residues. Complete variable domain (other parts from reference TRBV2 and TRBJ1-3): EPEVTQTPSHQVTQMGQEVILRCVPISNHLYFYWYRQILGQKVEFLVSFYNNEISEKSEIFDDQFSVERPDGSNFTLKIRSTKLEDSAMYFCASSELNTIYFGEGSWLTVV.